These 30 T cell receptor beta chains originate from one sample sequenced in a study of blood T cell repertoires in COVID-19. Method: immunoSEQ multiplex PCR; TCRdb's copy keeps in-frame clones and lacks some. The sample carries around 190,000 clones, around 80% recorded once. The sample comprised peripheral blood. Receptors originate from a human donor in a cohort sampled during active COVID-19.

The chain is built from TRBV28 and TRBJ2-7; D not certain. CDR1 is MDHEN and CDR2 is SYDVKM in the germline V gene. The CDR3 sequence is 14 residues long. V lost 5 bases and J 0 bases, leaving 11 bases between the germline ends. The CDR3 here is CASSDSSRSYEQYF. The CDR3 DNA sequence: TGTGCCAGCAGTGATAGCAGCCGCTCCTACGAGCAGTACTTC.

CDR3 in amino acids: CASSHPGHLEAFF. The CDR3 nucleotides read TGTGCCAGCAGTCATCCGGGACACCTAGAAGCTTTCTTT. The V and J genes are TRBV11-1 and TRBJ1-1; tentative D call: TRBD1 (6 bases). CDR1 is SGHAT, CDR2 FQDESV, per germline (reference sequence). The ends were cut back, 6 bases at V and 8 bases at J, with 16 bases in the middle. This CDR3 has 13 residues.

The rearrangement uses TRBV19 and TRBJ1-3; 7 positions agree with TRBD1. CDR3 length equals 15 residues. After removal of 5 bases from V and 3 bases from J, the junction contained 7 bases not matched to a gene. The germline CDR1 and CDR2 sequences are LNHDA and SQIVND (reference sequence). The CDR3 DNA sequence: TGTGCCAGTAGTGCATCGACAGGGATTGGAAACACCATATATTTT. Translated, it gives CASSASTGIGNTIYF.

V usage is TRBV27 and J usage is TRBJ1-2; no definite D call. The germline V and J ends were trimmed by 8 bases and 6 bases, with 19 bases remaining between them. The length of the CDR3 is 14 residues. The V gene's germline CDR1 is MNHEY and CDR2 SMNVEV (reference sequence). DNA for the CDR3: TGTGCCAGCCTTCGTTTGGGAGAATCGGATGGCTACACCTTC. It yields the protein CASLRLGESDGYTF.

The J gene is TRBJ2-1, the V gene TRBV7-9; D not certain. The CDR3 has 13 residues. Germline CDR1 is SEHNR and CDR2 is FQNEAQ (reference sequence). Between the trimmed V and J ends, which lost 0 bases and 5 bases, there was a span of 5 bases. CDR3 DNA sequence: TGTGCCAGCAGCTTAGCTAGAAACAATGAGCAGTTCTTC. It specifies CASSLARNNEQFF.

The V gene is TRBV15, the J gene TRBJ1-1, with D unclear. Germline-derived CDR1 and CDR2 are LNHNV and YYDKDF (reference sequence). The CDR3 extends over 15 amino acids. Trimming left V 0 bases short and J 3 bases short, with 11 bases between. The CDR3 DNA is TGTGCCACCAGCAGAGATGTGACGAGCGACACTGAAGCTTTCTTT. This gives the protein CATSRDVTSDTEAFF.

The V and J genes are TRBV2 and TRBJ2-4; 8 nucleotides agree with TRBD1. CDR1 and CDR2 (germline): SNHLY, FYNNEI. J was trimmed by 4 bases and V by 2 bases; bases with no gene match: 1. The CDR3 is made up of 14 amino acids. CDR3 loop: CASSETGGKNIQYF. The CDR3 DNA follows: TGTGCCAGCAGTGAAACAGGGGGAAAAAACATTCAGTACTTC.

The rearrangement joins TRBV5-1 to TRBJ1-2, with TRBD1 matching 7 bases. Germline V gene data show CDR1 as SGHRS and CDR2 as YFSETQ. J was trimmed by 8 bases and V by 3 bases; bases with no gene match: 7. The CDR3 has 13 amino acids. CDR3 DNA: TGCGCCAGCAGCTCTGGACAGGCTCCCGGCTACACCTTC. Amino acid sequence: CASSSGQAPGYTF.

This clone was counted a single time. The rearrangement links TRBV5-4 to TRBJ1-2, with TRBD1 as a possible D gene (5 bases). The CDR3 is made up of 15 amino acids. Trimming removed 0 bases from V and 5 bases from J, with 14 bases in between. Germline V gene data show CDR1 as SGHNT and CDR2 as YYREEE (reference sequence). CDR3 protein: CASSLESGEQYGYTF. In nucleotides, the CDR3 is TGTGCCAGCAGCTTGGAGTCGGGGGAACAGTATGGCTACACCTTC.

This chain joins TRBV18 and TRBJ1-2, with unresolved D. This CDR3 is 13 amino acids long. The V gene's germline CDR1 is KGHSH and CDR2 LQKENI. Trimming stripped 2 bases from V and 5 bases from J, with 9 bases between. The CDR3 DNA reads TGTGCCAGCTCACCAATCCGGGTTTATGGCTACACCTTC. Translation: CASSPIRVYGYTF.

The chain employs TRBV14 and TRBJ2-7; 9 bases align to TRBD2. There are 15 residues in the CDR3. The germline gives CDR1 SGHDN, CDR2 FVKESK. J gave up 6 bases and V 2 bases, and 8 bases lay outside the gene matches. The CDR3 DNA is TGTGCCAGCAGCCAACGGATAGCGGGAGTCATCGAGCAGTACTTC. Translated: CASSQRIAGVIEQYF.

The V call is TRBV5-5, the J call TRBJ1-5, with a tentative D call TRBD1 (5 bases). Germline CDR1 and CDR2: SGHKS and YYEKEE (reference sequence). There are 17 residues in the CDR3. Trimming shortened V by 3 bases and J by 1 base, and 17 bases separated the two germline ends. For the CDR3, the DNA is TGTGCCAGCAGCTCCGTCTTCACAGGTGGAAGCAATCAGCCCCAGCATTTT. Its protein product is CASSSVFTGGSNQPQHF.

The chain joins TRBV28 to TRBJ2-1; TRBD1 agrees at 8 bases. Losses at the gene ends were 1 base for V and 1 base for J; bases not matched to a gene: 6. The CDR3 length is 17 residues. CDR1 MDHEN and CDR2 SYDVKM come from the germline V gene. CDR3 protein: CASSLYRQGRSYNEQFF. The CDR3 DNA is TGTGCCAGCAGTTTATACCGACAGGGGCGTTCCTACAATGAGCAGTTCTTC.

V is TRBV6-2 or TRBV6-3 and J is TRBJ2-3; 7 bases map to TRBD1. The length of the CDR3 is 17 residues. J lost 4 bases, V lost 6 bases, and 16 bases had no gene match. The V gene's germline CDR1 is MNHEY and CDR2 SVGEGT. In nucleotides, the CDR3 is TGTGCCAGCAGCCCTAGGGGGCTGCGGACCAGTGCAGATACGCAGTATTTT. It encodes CASSPRGLRTSADTQYF.

The count of this clone is one. This chain uses TRBV5-1 with TRBJ2-5; 7 bases line up with TRBD2. The CDR3 consists of 15 residues. Germline CDR1 SGHRS, CDR2 YFSETQ. After removal of 0 bases from V and 7 bases from J, the junction contained 9 bases not matched to a gene. CDR3 sequence reads: CASSLGSSRGGTQYF. DNA for the CDR3: TGCGCCAGCAGCTTGGGCAGCTCGCGCGGGGGGACCCAGTACTTC.

This clone appeared a few times. The chain is built from TRBV5-1 and TRBJ2-2, with no clear D. V gave up 1 base and J gave up 5 bases, with 9 bases separating them. The CDR3 is 14 residues long. Germline V gene sequence: CDR1 SGHRS, CDR2 YFSETQ. For the CDR3, the DNA is TGCGCCAGCAGCTTGCAGTCGTTGACCGGGGAGCTGTTTTTT. Its translation is CASSLQSLTGELFF.

V gene TRBV15 combines with J gene TRBJ1-2, with D possibly TRBD1 on 5 matching bases. The CDR3 runs to 18 residues. Germline CDR1 and CDR2: LNHNV and YYDKDF (reference sequence). Deletions cut 1 base from V and 0 bases from J, with 18 bases between. This chain's CDR3 is CATSRGTLLGLPNYGYTF. CDR3 bases: TGTGCCACCAGCAGAGGGACCTTACTGGGGCTCCCTAACTATGGCTACACCTTC. Full variable domain (rest looked up from reference TRBV15 and TRBJ1-2): DAMVIQNPRYQVTQFGKPVTLSCSQTLNHNVMYWYQQKSSQAPKLLFHYYDKDFNNEADTPDNFQSRRPNTSFCFLDIRSPGLGDTAMYLCATSRGTLLGLPNYGYTFGSGTRLTVV.

The gene calls are TRBV3-1 (or the pseudogene TRBV3-2) and TRBJ2-7; possibly TRBD2 for D (6 bases). The germline V and J ends were trimmed by 0 bases and 4 bases, with 13 bases remaining between them. The CDR3 length is 15 residues. Germline V gene sequence: CDR1 LGHDT, CDR2 YNNKEL (reference sequence). The CDR3 nucleotides are TGTGCCAGCAGCCAAGACTGGAGGGGCCTGTACGAGCAGTACTTC. It is translated as CASSQDWRGLYEQYF.

This chain joins TRBV28 and TRBJ2-7; 10 nucleotides agree with TRBD1. The CDR3 spans 15 residues. V was clipped by 6 bases and J by 7 bases; unmatched bases: 12. Germline V gene sequence: CDR1 MDHEN, CDR2 SYDVKM. CDR3 DNA sequence: TGTGCCAGCAGCACACCCGGGACAGGGGCTCAAGAGCAGTACTTC. It translates to CASSTPGTGAQEQYF.

The genes are TRBV11-2 and TRBJ1-6; 7 bases align to TRBD1. The CDR3 spans 16 residues. Germline V gives CDR1 SGHAT, CDR2 FQNNGV. Losses at the gene ends were 5 bases for V and 7 bases for J; bases not matched to a gene: 11. CDR3 amino acids: CASSRLTGYANSPLHF. The DNA of the CDR3 is TGTGCCAGCAGCCGCCTGACAGGGTACGCAAATTCACCCCTCCACTTT. Variable domain in full (rest from reference TRBV11-2 and TRBJ1-6): EAGVAQSPRYKIIEKRQSVAFWCNPISGHATLYWYQQILGQGPKLLIQFQNNGVVDDSQLPKDRFSAERLKGVDSTLKIQPAKLEDSAVYLCASSRLTGYANSPLHFGNGTRLTVT.

This clone has only one observation. The genes are TRBV5-1 and TRBJ2-1, with D tentatively TRBD1 (6 bases). V gave up 4 bases and J gave up 8 bases, with 13 bases separating them. The germline gives CDR1 SGHRS, CDR2 YFSETQ. This CDR3 has 13 amino acids. CDR3 DNA sequence: TGCGCCAGCAGCCAGGGACATTTGGATGAGCAGTTCTTC. Translated, it gives CASSQGHLDEQFF.

This clone has more than one count but fewer than ten. This chain links TRBV3-1 (or the pseudogene TRBV3-2) with TRBJ2-1; 7 bases are shared with TRBD2. CDR3 length equals 18 residues. Germline CDR1 is LGHDT and CDR2 is YNNKEL (reference sequence). The J segment lost 2 bases and the V segment lost 0 bases, leaving 10 bases of the junction unmatched. This CDR3 reads CASSQERRGRRPYNEQFF. Written as DNA, the CDR3 is TGTGCCAGCAGCCAAGAACGGCGGGGGAGACGTCCCTACAATGAGCAGTTCTTC.

This sequence joins TRBV28 and TRBJ2-3; 7 bases fit TRBD2. Losses at the gene ends were 5 bases for V and 1 base for J; bases not matched to a gene: 3. CDR1 and CDR2 from the germline V gene are MDHEN and SYDVKM. This CDR3 has 14 amino acids. This CDR3 reads CASSPAGGTDTQYF. The CDR3 DNA reads as TGTGCCAGCAGTCCCGCGGGGGGCACAGATACGCAGTATTTT.

This sequence joins TRBV6-2 or TRBV6-3 and TRBJ1-4; TRBD1 matches at 7 bases. This CDR3 comprises 15 residues. V trimming: 2 bases; J trimming: 3 bases; junction bases outside the gene matches: 3. CDR1 is MNHEY, CDR2 SVGEGT, per germline. The CDR3 sequence is CASSYPGGSNEKLFF. In DNA, the CDR3 is TGTGCCAGCAGTTACCCAGGGGGATCTAATGAAAAACTGTTTTTT.

The genes are TRBV11-2 and TRBJ1-1, with D possibly being TRBD1 (5 bases). Germline CDR1 reads SGHAT; CDR2 reads FQNNGV. The CDR3 sequence is 15 residues long. The germline V and J ends were trimmed by 1 base and 5 bases, with 14 bases remaining between them. CDR3 amino acids: CASSLGSAGLTEAFF. The CDR3 nucleotides read TGTGCCAGCAGCTTAGGCTCGGCAGGGCTAACTGAAGCTTTCTTT.

This clone was detected once. The rearrangement links TRBV28 to TRBJ1-4; a weak D match, TRBD1 (5 bases). The CDR3 is made up of 17 amino acids. Trimming pared 6 bases from V and 8 bases from J, leaving 25 bases between. Germline lookup yields CDR1 MDHEN and CDR2 SYDVKM. DNA for the CDR3: TGTGCCAGCAGCAAACTTAGGGCCGGCAGGGCGAACGAAAAACTGTTTTTT. Translating gives CASSKLRAGRANEKLFF.

The chain recombines TRBV5-8 with TRBJ2-5; tentative D call: TRBD1 (6 bases). This CDR3 spans 15 amino acids. Looked up from germline, CDR1 is SGHTS and CDR2 is YDEGEE. V was clipped by 0 bases and J by 5 bases, with 14 bases between them. Here the CDR3 reads CASSLEGGRDETQYF. Here the CDR3 DNA reads TGTGCCAGCAGCTTGGAAGGGGGACGGGATGAGACCCAGTACTTC.

J is TRBJ2-1 and V is TRBV5-1; possible D gene TRBD1, 5 bases. Germline V lookup: CDR1 SGHRS, CDR2 YFSETQ. The CDR3 totals 14 residues. V shed 0 bases and J shed 7 bases, with 11 bases lying between them. The CDR3 reads CASSLARTLNEQFF. The CDR3 DNA reads TGCGCCAGCAGCTTGGCCCGGACATTGAATGAGCAGTTCTTC.

The chain carries TRBV10-1 and TRBJ1-3, with TRBD1 matching over 10 bases. The CDR3 loop spans 15 amino acids. The trim removed 3 bases at V and 11 bases at J, leaving 10 bases unmatched. From germline, CDR1 is WNHNN and CDR2 SYGVQD (reference sequence). CDR3 protein: CASSEWDRGKNAIYF. DNA for the CDR3: TGCGCCAGCAGTGAATGGGACAGGGGAAAAAATGCCATATATTTT.

The genes are TRBV2 and TRBJ2-5, with 9 nucleotides matching TRBD1. The length of the CDR3 is 16 residues. The V gene end was trimmed by 5 bases and the J gene end by 1 base; junction bases not matched to a gene: 8. The germline CDR1 and CDR2 sequences are SNHLY and FYNNEI. The CDR3 nucleotides read TGTGCCAGCAGTCCAGGACAGGGGATTTCCCAAGAGACCCAGTACTTC. Protein sequence: CASSPGQGISQETQYF.